The T cell receptor (beta chain) described here comes from a study of T cell responses to AZD1222 COVID-19 vaccine. Findings of the study overall: Spike-specific TCR breadth and depth rose after two AZD1222 doses. Researchers report vaccine-associated CD4 TCRs spanning spike, with dominance at 160-218 and 743-854. Regions left unmutated in variants are reportedly the target of nearly half of spike-specific TCRs. White British ancestry dominated among donors, who included more females, and clonal diversity was possibly underestimated.

This clone showed up just once. Antigen unknown. Sequenced by immunoSEQ multiplex PCR; TCRdb stores in-frame clones only, minus some. Of about 68,000 clones in the sample, about three quarters were seen once. The ends were cut back, 4 bases at V and 7 bases at J, with 18 bases in the middle. This CDR3 comprises 15 residues. Germline loops: CDR1 SGHNT, CDR2 YYREEE (reference sequence). The V and J genes are TRBV5-4 and TRBJ2-1, with TRBD1 as a possible D gene (6 bases). The source is an adult in good health. The source material was peripheral blood, sampled on day 0 of AZD1222 vaccination. The CDR3 coding sequence is TGTGCCAGCAGCCAAGGCGGTGTGGGGGCGAATGAGCAGTTCTTC. Translated, it gives CASSQGGVGANEQFF.